This entry concerns a single T cell receptor (beta chain). What antigen it recognizes has not been identified. No base-level quality is on record; no much larger clone is a single base apart. The library was generated by the immunoSEQ multiplex PCR assay. In its TCRdb copy, this immuneACCESS table keeps in-frame sequences only and misses some clones. Where compared with another copy, unresolved V genes explain less than half of these, and the others have no known cause. Here the sample has more than 95,000 clones; approximately 95% occur a single time. The ten largest account for 0.2% to 0.25% of the sample. The germline V gene encodes CDR1 SGHNT and CDR2 YYREEE (reference sequence). Cut back by 0 bases and 4 bases, the V and J ends lie 3 bases apart. The CDR3 runs 12 amino acids, cysteine and phenylalanine included. The read is trimmed to its CDR3 DNA, 36 bases read in frame from base 1. The entry originates in a study of technical replicates of blood from a handful of donors (TCRdb year 2017).

The receptor comes from a human donor in good health. The receptor chain draws on TRBV5-4 and TRBJ2-3; no D gene call is confident. Sequencing was performed on T cells isolated from PBMCs. The CDR3 region reads CASSLGADTQYF. The nucleotides read TGTGCCAGCAGCTTGGGAGCAGATACGCAGTATTTT. Beyond the CDR3, the reference TRBV5-4 and TRBJ2-3 genes provide the residues; the full variable domain reads: ETGVTQSPTHLIKTRGQQVTLRCSSQSGHNTVSWYQQALGQGPQFIFQYYREEENGRGNFPPRFSGLQFPNYSSELNVNALELDDSALYLCASSLGADTQYFGPGTRLTVL.